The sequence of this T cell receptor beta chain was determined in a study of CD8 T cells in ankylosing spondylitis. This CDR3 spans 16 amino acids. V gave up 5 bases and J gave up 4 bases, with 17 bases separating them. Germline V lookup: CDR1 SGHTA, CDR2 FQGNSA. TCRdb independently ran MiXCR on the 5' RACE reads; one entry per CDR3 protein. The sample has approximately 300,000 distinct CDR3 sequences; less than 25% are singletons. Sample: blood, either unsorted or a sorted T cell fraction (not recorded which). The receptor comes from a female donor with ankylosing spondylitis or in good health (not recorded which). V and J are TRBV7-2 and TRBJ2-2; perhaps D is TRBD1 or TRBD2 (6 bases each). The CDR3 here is CASSRGVAEITGELFF. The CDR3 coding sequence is TGTGCCAGCAGCAGGGGGGTAGCGGAGATCACCGGGGAGCTGTTTTTT.